This is a list of T cell receptor beta chains from one sample in a study of regulatory T cells in long-lasting Graves disease. MiXCR, run by TCRdb on the multiplex PCR reads, gives a single entry per CDR3 protein. This repertoire shows 500,000 to 700,000 distinct CDR3 sequences, 30% found once; its top ten account for roughly 46%. Here the sequenced sample was peripheral blood mononuclear cells (PBMCs), taken when the disease was refractory, from a patient treated with antithyroid drugs. Receptors originate from a female donor with Graves disease. The CDR3 runs from the conserved cysteine through the conserved F or W. Each record gives: CDR3 DNA, CDR3 protein, J gene, clone size, V gene, D gene. D genes are given only for firm matches. Clone sizes are given selectively: once, few, many, or a class where the clone is expanded.

CDR3 DNA: TGCAGCGTTGTGGGGACTAGGTCTGGGGAGACCCAGTACTTC
CDR3 protein: CSVVGTRSGETQYF
J gene: TRBJ2-5
clone size: few
V gene: TRBV29-1
D gene: TRBD2

CDR3 DNA: TGTGCCAGCAGTTTCCGCCGGACCGGGACCGGCTATAGCAATCAGCCCCAGCATTTT
CDR3 protein: CASSFRRTGTGYSNQPQHF
J gene: TRBJ1-5
clone size: many
V gene: TRBV12-3/TRBV12-4
D gene: .

CDR3 DNA: TGTGCCAGCAGGGAGGGGGGGCGCTCCTACAATGAGCAGTTCTTC
CDR3 protein: CASREGGRSYNEQFF
J gene: TRBJ2-1
clone size: .
V gene: TRBV2
D gene: .

CDR3 DNA: TGTGCCAGCAGCTTCAGGGGCGCGCACTACGAGCAGTACTTC
CDR3 protein: CASSFRGAHYEQYF
J gene: TRBJ2-7
clone size: few
V gene: TRBV13
D gene: .

CDR3 DNA: TGTGCCAGCCCTTCCGGGGGAGGAGGCTACACCTTC
CDR3 protein: CASPSGGGGYTF
J gene: TRBJ1-2
clone size: few
V gene: TRBV2
D gene: .

CDR3 DNA: TGTGCCAGCAGTTACGGACTCGACACTGAAGCTTTCTTT
CDR3 protein: CASSYGLDTEAFF
J gene: TRBJ1-1
clone size: few
V gene: TRBV6-2/TRBV6-3
D gene: .

CDR3 DNA: TGTGCCAGCAGCGCCCCGCTGAGCGGCCGCTACGAGCAGTACTTC
CDR3 protein: CASSAPLSGRYEQYF
J gene: TRBJ2-7
clone size: .
V gene: TRBV7-2
D gene: .

CDR3 DNA: TGTGCCAGCATCGACAGGGCTGGTGGCTACACCTTC
CDR3 protein: CASIDRAGGYTF
J gene: TRBJ1-2
clone size: few
V gene: TRBV6-1
D gene: TRBD1

CDR3 DNA: TGTGCCAGCAGACCTACAGGGGGCTCCTACGAGCAGTACTTC
CDR3 protein: CASRPTGGSYEQYF
J gene: TRBJ2-7
clone size: .
V gene: TRBV7-9
D gene: TRBD1

CDR3 DNA: TGTGCCAGCAGCTTACAGGCCAATCAGCCCCAGCATTTT
CDR3 protein: CASSLQANQPQHF
J gene: TRBJ1-5
clone size: few
V gene: TRBV11-2
D gene: .

CDR3 DNA: TGTGCCAGCAGCTTAGTGGGTACAGGAGTTAATGGCTACACCTTC
CDR3 protein: CASSLVGTGVNGYTF
J gene: TRBJ1-2
clone size: many
V gene: TRBV7-2
D gene: .

CDR3 DNA: TGCAGTGCTACCGGACAGGCCTTTGACACTGAAGCTTTCTTT
CDR3 protein: CSATGQAFDTEAFF
J gene: TRBJ1-1
clone size: .
V gene: TRBV20-1
D gene: TRBD1

CDR3 DNA: TGTGCCAGCAGTCGTCCAAACACTGAAGCTTTCTTT
CDR3 protein: CASSRPNTEAFF
J gene: TRBJ1-1
clone size: many
V gene: TRBV12-3/TRBV12-4
D gene: .

CDR3 DNA: TGTGCCAGCAGTGAACAGGGCGGGAGCTACGAGCAGTACTTC
CDR3 protein: CASSEQGGSYEQYF
J gene: TRBJ2-7
clone size: .
V gene: TRBV6-1
D gene: TRBD2

CDR3 DNA: TGTGCCAGCAGCCTAAATAGCGGGAGCTTGTCCGGGGAGCTGTTTTTT
CDR3 protein: CASSLNSGSLSGELFF
J gene: TRBJ2-2
clone size: .
V gene: TRBV4-2
D gene: TRBD2

CDR3 DNA: TGTGCCAGCAGCGAAGGGGCATTCTCTGGAAACACCATATATTTT
CDR3 protein: CASSEGAFSGNTIYF
J gene: TRBJ1-3
clone size: .
V gene: TRBV6-2/TRBV6-3
D gene: .

CDR3 DNA: TGTGCCACCAGCGTGAACAGGGGGAATCAGCCCCAGCATTTT
CDR3 protein: CATSVNRGNQPQHF
J gene: TRBJ1-5
clone size: .
V gene: TRBV15
D gene: TRBD1

CDR3 DNA: TGCAGTGCTAGAGATCCGCGGGAGGGAACCTACGAGCAGTACTTC
CDR3 protein: CSARDPREGTYEQYF
J gene: TRBJ2-7
clone size: .
V gene: TRBV20-1
D gene: TRBD2

CDR3 DNA: TGTGCCATCAGTGAGACTACCCCGGGACAGGGGGTTCATGGCTACACCTTC
CDR3 protein: CAISETTPGQGVHGYTF
J gene: TRBJ1-2
clone size: .
V gene: TRBV10-3
D gene: TRBD1

CDR3 DNA: TGTGCCAGCTGGACTAGCGCGAGGGACGGCGAGCAGTACTTC
CDR3 protein: CASWTSARDGEQYF
J gene: TRBJ2-7
clone size: few
V gene: TRBV6-1
D gene: TRBD2

CDR3 DNA: TGTGCCAGCAGTTTAGAGGACAGGGGCTACACCTTC
CDR3 protein: CASSLEDRGYTF
J gene: TRBJ1-2
clone size: .
V gene: TRBV28
D gene: TRBD1

CDR3 DNA: TGTGCCAGCTCACCACCGGAGGGACGGGGGGAGACCCAGTACTTC
CDR3 protein: CASSPPEGRGETQYF
J gene: TRBJ2-5
clone size: .
V gene: TRBV18
D gene: .

CDR3 DNA: TGTGCCAGCAGAACGGGACTCAGGAACACTGAAGCTTTCTTT
CDR3 protein: CASRTGLRNTEAFF
J gene: TRBJ1-1
clone size: .
V gene: TRBV28
D gene: .

CDR3 DNA: TGTGCCAGCAGAGGGACAGGGCTTGGGCAGCCCCAGCATTTT
CDR3 protein: CASRGTGLGQPQHF
J gene: TRBJ1-5
clone size: .
V gene: TRBV6-1
D gene: TRBD1

CDR3 DNA: TGCAGTGCTAGAGACAACCGGTTCGGACTGTCCTACAATGAGCAGTTCTTC
CDR3 protein: CSARDNRFGLSYNEQFF
J gene: TRBJ2-1
clone size: few
V gene: TRBV20-1
D gene: .

CDR3 DNA: TGTGCCACCAGCACCGACCGGACAGGGGATCAGCCCCAGCATTTT
CDR3 protein: CATSTDRTGDQPQHF
J gene: TRBJ1-5
clone size: few
V gene: TRBV15
D gene: TRBD1

CDR3 DNA: TGTGCCAGCAGTTCGATTGGACGGTCCTCTGGAAACACCATATATTTT
CDR3 protein: CASSSIGRSSGNTIYF
J gene: TRBJ1-3
clone size: .
V gene: TRBV6-5
D gene: .

CDR3 DNA: TGTGCCAGCAGCTCCAGACTAGCGGGCATGACCGGGGAGCTGTTTTTT
CDR3 protein: CASSSRLAGMTGELFF
J gene: TRBJ2-2
clone size: few
V gene: TRBV7-3
D gene: TRBD2

CDR3 DNA: TGTGCCAGCAGTCGGACAGGGTTGGGCACTGAAGCTTTCTTT
CDR3 protein: CASSRTGLGTEAFF
J gene: TRBJ1-1
clone size: many
V gene: TRBV27
D gene: TRBD1

CDR3 DNA: TGTGCCAGCAGTTTAAGTGCCACAGGGGGAGACACTGAAGCTTTCTTT
CDR3 protein: CASSLSATGGDTEAFF
J gene: TRBJ1-1
clone size: many
V gene: TRBV12-3/TRBV12-4
D gene: TRBD1

CDR3 DNA: TGTGCCAGCAGCTCCCCTCAGGCAGGGGCGCTAGCGGGAGTCCCCGGGGAGCTGTTTTTT
CDR3 protein: CASSSPQAGALAGVPGELFF
J gene: TRBJ2-2
clone size: .
V gene: TRBV11-2
D gene: TRBD2

CDR3 DNA: TGTGCCAGCAGTTACGCACGGAGGAACACCGGGGAGCTGTTTTTT
CDR3 protein: CASSYARRNTGELFF
J gene: TRBJ2-2
clone size: .
V gene: TRBV6-5
D gene: .

CDR3 DNA: TGTGCCACCAGCAACCAATCGGGACCTAATGGCTACACCTTC
CDR3 protein: CATSNQSGPNGYTF
J gene: TRBJ1-2
clone size: few
V gene: TRBV15
D gene: .

CDR3 DNA: TGTGCCAGCAGTTTAACTTGGGGGTTCTCTCTTAGACCCGGGGAGCTGTTTTTT
CDR3 protein: CASSLTWGFSLRPGELFF
J gene: TRBJ2-2
clone size: few
V gene: TRBV12-3/TRBV12-4
D gene: .

CDR3 DNA: TGTGCCATCAAAAACGGTCCCGGGACAGGGGTGGGCTACGAGCAGTACTTC
CDR3 protein: CAIKNGPGTGVGYEQYF
J gene: TRBJ2-7
clone size: .
V gene: TRBV10-3
D gene: TRBD1

CDR3 DNA: TGTGCCAGCAGCTTTCGTGGACAGGGGTTTTACGAGCAGTACTTC
CDR3 protein: CASSFRGQGFYEQYF
J gene: TRBJ2-7
clone size: .
V gene: TRBV7-9
D gene: TRBD1

CDR3 DNA: TGCGCCAGCAGCTTGGTGGGGGAGAGCCAGGGGGAGACCCAGTACTTC
CDR3 protein: CASSLVGESQGETQYF
J gene: TRBJ2-5
clone size: .
V gene: TRBV5-1
D gene: .

CDR3 DNA: TGTGCCAGCAGCACCGGGGCCTCCGGCCTGAACACTGAAGCTTTCTTT
CDR3 protein: CASSTGASGLNTEAFF
J gene: TRBJ1-1
clone size: many
V gene: TRBV12-3/TRBV12-4
D gene: .

CDR3 DNA: TGTGCCAGCAGCCTAAATAATGGCTACACCTTC
CDR3 protein: CASSLNNGYTF
J gene: TRBJ1-2
clone size: .
V gene: TRBV7-3
D gene: .

CDR3 DNA: TGTGCCAGCAGACCGGACAGGACTTATAGCAATCAGCCCCAGCATTTT
CDR3 protein: CASRPDRTYSNQPQHF
J gene: TRBJ1-5
clone size: few
V gene: TRBV6-1
D gene: TRBD1

CDR3 DNA: TGCAGTGCTAGTCCAGGGAGTCCCAACTATGGCTACACCTTC
CDR3 protein: CSASPGSPNYGYTF
J gene: TRBJ1-2
clone size: .
V gene: TRBV20-1
D gene: .

CDR3 DNA: TGTGCCAGCAGCCCTCGGTCGTCGCAGGGTGGATACGAGCAGTACTTC
CDR3 protein: CASSPRSSQGGYEQYF
J gene: TRBJ2-7
clone size: .
V gene: TRBV28
D gene: .

CDR3 DNA: TGTGCCAGCAGCCCCTACCCTTCCCTCCTGAACACTGAAGCTTTCTTT
CDR3 protein: CASSPYPSLLNTEAFF
J gene: TRBJ1-1
clone size: many
V gene: TRBV14
D gene: .

CDR3 DNA: TGTGCCAGCAGCGTACGAGGGACAGAACTCGAGGGCTACACCTTC
CDR3 protein: CASSVRGTELEGYTF
J gene: TRBJ1-2
clone size: .
V gene: TRBV9
D gene: TRBD1